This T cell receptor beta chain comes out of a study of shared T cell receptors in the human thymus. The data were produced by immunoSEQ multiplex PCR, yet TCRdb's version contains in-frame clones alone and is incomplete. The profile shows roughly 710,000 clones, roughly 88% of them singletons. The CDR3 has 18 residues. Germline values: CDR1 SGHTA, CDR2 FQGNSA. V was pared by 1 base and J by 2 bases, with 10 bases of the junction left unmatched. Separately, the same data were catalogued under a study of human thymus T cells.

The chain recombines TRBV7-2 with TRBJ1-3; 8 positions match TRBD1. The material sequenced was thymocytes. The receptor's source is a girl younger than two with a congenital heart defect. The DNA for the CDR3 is TGTGCCAGCAGCTTAGAAAGGGCCAGGGGGCTTCCTGGAAACACCATATATTTT. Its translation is CASSLERARGLPGNTIYF.